This T cell receptor beta chain came from a study of T cell responses to AZD1222 COVID-19 vaccine. General observations from the study: Vaccine-related CD4 TCRs covered spike, predominating at 160-218 and 743-854. In a largely white British group with more females than males, clonal diversity was possibly underestimated. Spike-specific TCR breadth rose after two AZD1222 doses, and depth rose as well.

V was pared by 5 bases and J by 4 bases, with 9 bases between. CDR3 size: 13 residues. Germline-derived CDR1 and CDR2 are SGHTA and FQGNSA. To note about this clone: Its antigen is still unknown.

Repertoires were generated with immunoSEQ multiplex PCR, while TCRdb's copy carries only in-frame clones and drops some. Here the sample spans roughly 120,000 clones, about 88% being singletons. The J gene is TRBJ1-3, the V gene TRBV7-2, with D perhaps TRBD1 (5 bases). The receptor was derived from an adult who received the AZD1222 COVID-19 vaccine. The sequencing used peripheral blood, collected 28 days after the second AZD1222 dose. CDR3 amino acids: CASSSRDGNTIYF. As DNA, the CDR3 is TGTGCCAGCAGCAGCAGGGACGGAAACACCATATATTTT.